This TCR beta chain was identified in a study of blood T cell repertoires in COVID-19. At the level of the study: Some COVID-19 samples were acute and others convalescent; all came from the United States, Italy and Spain.

Here immunoSEQ multiplex PCR was the method, and the copy in TCRdb shows in-frame clones only, minus some. The data show over 45,000 clones, with roughly 90% seen just once and approximately 15% held by the top ten. The receptor was derived from an older woman with active COVID-19. The sample taken for sequencing was peripheral blood.

CDR3: CASSPRERSSYNEQFF. The CDR3 nucleotides are TGTGCCAGCAGCCCACGTGAGCGGAGCTCCTACAATGAGCAGTTCTTC. The chain is built from TRBV7-2 and TRBJ2-1; TRBD2 is a possible D gene (5 bases). The CDR3 runs to 16 residues. The germline gives CDR1 SGHTA, CDR2 FQGNSA. V lost 5 bases, J lost 0 bases, and 14 bases lay in between.